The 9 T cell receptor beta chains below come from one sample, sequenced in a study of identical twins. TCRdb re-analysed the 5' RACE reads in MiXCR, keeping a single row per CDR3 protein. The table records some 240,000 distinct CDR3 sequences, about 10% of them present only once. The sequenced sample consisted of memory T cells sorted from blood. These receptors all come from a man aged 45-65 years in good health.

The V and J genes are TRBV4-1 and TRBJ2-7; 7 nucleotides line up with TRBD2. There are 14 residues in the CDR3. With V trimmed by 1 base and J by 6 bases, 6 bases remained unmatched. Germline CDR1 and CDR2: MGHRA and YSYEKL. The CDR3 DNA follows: TGCGCCAGCAGCCAAGTCAGCGGGGTTGGCGAGCAGTACTTC. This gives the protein CASSQVSGVGEQYF.

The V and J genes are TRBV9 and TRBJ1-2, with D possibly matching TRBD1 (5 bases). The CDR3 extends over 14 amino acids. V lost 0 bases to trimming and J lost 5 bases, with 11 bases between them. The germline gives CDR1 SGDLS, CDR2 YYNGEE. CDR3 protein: CASSVAGGSYGYTF. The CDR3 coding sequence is TGTGCCAGCAGCGTAGCGGGGGGTTCATATGGCTACACCTTC.

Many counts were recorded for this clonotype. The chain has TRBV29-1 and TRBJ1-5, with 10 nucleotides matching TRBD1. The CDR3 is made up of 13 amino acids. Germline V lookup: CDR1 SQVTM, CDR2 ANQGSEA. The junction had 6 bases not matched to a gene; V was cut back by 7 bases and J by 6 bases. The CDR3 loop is CSAGQGVGQPQHF. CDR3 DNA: TGCAGCGCCGGACAGGGGGTCGGTCAGCCCCAGCATTTT.

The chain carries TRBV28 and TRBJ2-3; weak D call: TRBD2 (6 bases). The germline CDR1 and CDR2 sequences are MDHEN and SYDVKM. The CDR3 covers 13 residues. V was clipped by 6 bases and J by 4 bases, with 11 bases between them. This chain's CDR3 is CASSLSGPDTQYF. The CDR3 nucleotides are TGTGCCAGCAGCCTCAGCGGGCCAGATACGCAGTATTTT.

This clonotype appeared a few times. CDR3 sequence (DNA): TGTGCCAGCAGCACCGCGGGAGTAGATACGCAGTATTTT. Protein sequence: CASSTAGVDTQYF. The V gene is TRBV9, the J gene TRBJ2-3, with 7 nucleotides matching TRBD2. The CDR3 runs 13 residues. V trimming: 4 bases; J trimming: 5 bases; junction bases outside the gene matches: 4. CDR1 and CDR2 from the germline V gene are SGDLS and YYNGEE.

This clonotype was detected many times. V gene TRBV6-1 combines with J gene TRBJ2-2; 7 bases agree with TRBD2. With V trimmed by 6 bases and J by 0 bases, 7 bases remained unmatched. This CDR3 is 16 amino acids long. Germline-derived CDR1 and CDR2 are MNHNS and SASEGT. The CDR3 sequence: CASRWGGGTNTGELFF. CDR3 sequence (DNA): TGTGCCAGCAGATGGGGGGGAGGGACGAACACCGGGGAGCTGTTTTTT.

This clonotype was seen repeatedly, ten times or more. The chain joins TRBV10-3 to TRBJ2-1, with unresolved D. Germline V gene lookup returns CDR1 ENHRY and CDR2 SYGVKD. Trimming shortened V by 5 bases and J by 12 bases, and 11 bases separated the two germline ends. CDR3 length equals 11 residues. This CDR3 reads CAISKDELQFF. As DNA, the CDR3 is TGTGCCATCAGTAAGGACGAGCTGCAGTTCTTC.

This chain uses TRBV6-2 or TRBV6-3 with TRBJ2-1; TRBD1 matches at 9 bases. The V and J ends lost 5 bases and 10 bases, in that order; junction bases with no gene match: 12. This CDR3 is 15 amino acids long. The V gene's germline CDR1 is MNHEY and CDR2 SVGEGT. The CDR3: CASSRHRDRDREQFF. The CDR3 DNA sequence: TGTGCCAGCAGTCGACACCGGGACAGGGATCGCGAGCAGTTCTTC.

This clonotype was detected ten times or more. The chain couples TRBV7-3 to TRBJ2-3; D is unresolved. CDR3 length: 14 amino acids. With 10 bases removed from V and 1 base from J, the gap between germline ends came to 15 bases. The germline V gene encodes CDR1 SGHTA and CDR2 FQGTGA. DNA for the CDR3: TGTGCCACCGCCCCCAGTTACGGCACAGATACGCAGTATTTT. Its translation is CATAPSYGTDTQYF.